The next 8 T cell receptor beta chains were all read from a single sample in a study of T cells in Graves' hyperthyroidism and ophthalmopathy. RNA transcripts gave rise to amplified TCR beta CDR3 regions. During a first-round RT-PCR of the TCR CDR3, the HTBI primer set was used. TCRdb independently ran MiXCR on the multiplex PCR reads; one entry per CDR3 protein. The sample shows approximately 480,000 distinct CDR3 sequences, around 20% of them seen only once. Sequenced material: blood. These receptors originate from a man aged 18 to 29 with Graves' hyperthyroidism.

Ten or more counts support this clonotype. The chain combines TRBV7-8 with TRBJ1-1; D is unresolved. Germline V gives CDR1 SGHVS, CDR2 FQNEAQ. The CDR3 runs 14 residues. Deletions cut 5 bases from V and 11 bases from J, with 21 bases between. The chain's CDR3 is CASSESRVSTEAFF. CDR3 sequence (DNA): TGTGCCAGCAGCGAATCCCGAGTATCGACCGAGGCTTTCTTT.

The chain has TRBV20-1 and TRBJ1-2; 7 bases are a match to TRBD1. The V gene end was trimmed by 5 bases and the J gene end by 4 bases; junction bases not matched to a gene: 10. The CDR3 loop spans 14 amino acids. Germline V gene sequence: CDR1 DFQATT, CDR2 SNEGSKA (reference sequence). The CDR3 reads CSAATGEEGYGYTF. The CDR3 DNA reads TGCAGTGCTGCTACAGGGGAAGAAGGCTATGGCTACACCTTC.

The rearrangement links TRBV11-1 to TRBJ2-7, with D unresolved. In germline, CDR1 is SGHAT, CDR2 FQDESV (reference sequence). There are 15 residues in the CDR3. Trimming removed 1 base at V and 1 base at J, with 11 bases between. The CDR3 DNA follows: TGTGCCAGCAGCTTAGGTGACTTACCGTCCTACGAGCAGTACTTC. Residues: CASSLGDLPSYEQYF. Full variable domain (missing parts from reference TRBV11-1 and TRBJ2-7): EAEVAQSPRYKITEKSQAVAFWCDPISGHATLYWYRQILGQGPELLVQFQDESVVDDSQLPKDRFSAERLKGVDSTLKIQPAELGDSAMYLCASSLGDLPSYEQYFGPGTRLTVT.

In its sample, this clonotype was seen many times. The CDR3 protein is CASNLDNRNTEAFF. For the CDR3, the DNA is TGTGCCAGCAACCTTGACAACAGGAACACTGAAGCTTTCTTT. V and J are TRBV11-2 and TRBJ1-1; D is ambiguous. Trimming removed 7 bases from V and 1 base from J, with 13 bases in between. The germline V gene encodes CDR1 SGHAT and CDR2 FQNNGV. The CDR3 is made up of 14 amino acids.

The rearrangement uses TRBV16 and TRBJ2-5, with D possibly being TRBD1 (5 bases). Germline V gene data show CDR1 as KGHSY and CDR2 as FQNENV. This CDR3 is 15 amino acids long. Trimming stripped 5 bases from V and 5 bases from J, with 18 bases between. The CDR3 loop reads CASSRAGALGETQYF. The CDR3 DNA reads as TGTGCCAGCAGCAGAGCTGGGGCCCTGGGGGAGACCCAGTACTTC.

There are many counts of this clonotype. The rearrangement uses TRBV24-1 and TRBJ1-5; a possible D gene is TRBD1 (6 bases). V shed 4 bases and J shed 4 bases, with 13 bases lying between them. The length of the CDR3 is 15 residues. Germline V CDR1 and CDR2: KGHDR, SFDVKD. The DNA for the CDR3 is TGTGCCACCAGTGACCATGGACAGCCAAATCAGCCCCAGCATTTT. Translation: CATSDHGQPNQPQHF.

The chain has TRBV5-4 and TRBJ2-7, with 9 bases fitting TRBD1. The CDR3 loop spans 16 amino acids. V shed 2 bases, J shed 4 bases, and the junction held 10 bases outside the gene matches. Germline V gene data show CDR1 as SGHNT and CDR2 as YYREEE (reference sequence). This CDR3 reads CASSFPSGQGGYEQYF. In DNA, the CDR3 is TGTGCCAGCAGCTTCCCATCGGGACAGGGAGGTTACGAGCAGTACTTC.

This clonotype has at least ten counts. The rearrangement joins TRBV7-9 to TRBJ1-2, with D possibly being TRBD1 (5 bases). The CDR3 is 13 amino acids. From germline, CDR1 is SEHNR and CDR2 FQNEAQ (reference sequence). The V end lost 7 bases, the J end lost 5 bases, and 14 bases lay between the germline ends. The chain's CDR3 is CASTTVGRYGYTF. CDR3 nucleotide sequence: TGTGCCAGCACCACAGTGGGACGGTATGGCTACACCTTC. Combining the CDR3 with reference TRBV7-9 and TRBJ1-2 gives the whole variable domain DTGVSQNPRHKITKRGQNVTFRCDPISEHNRLYWYRQTLGQGPEFLTYFQNEAQLEKSRLLSDRFSAERPKGSFSTLEIQRTEQGDSAMYLCASTTVGRYGYTFGSGTRLTVV.